The clone carrying this TCR beta chain has more than one count but fewer than ten. What it binds is not known. PBMC-derived CD4+ and CD8+ T cells were sorted. This sample stems from a study of CD8+ T cells in alopecia areata. Study at large: The protocol delivered tofacitinib for 6 to 18 months, then withdrew it for 6 months.

Germline loops: CDR1 MNHEY, CDR2 SVGAGI. V gave up 6 bases and J gave up 1 base, with 8 bases separating them. This CDR3 region has 13 residues. Broader study findings: Higher clonality than in normal scalp was seen in lesional scalp, especially alopecia totalis/universalis.

Sequencing used cDNA as its template, made by extracting RNA and reverse transcribing it. The protocol was immunoSEQ multiplex PCR, while the TCRdb copy is restricted to in-frame clones and leaves out a portion. This table holds about 150,000 clones, around three fifths found once. The clonotype was recovered from a human donor with alopecia areata. The rearrangement uses TRBV6-5 and TRBJ2-3, with D unresolved. The sample consisted of CD4+ T cells sorted from blood, taken at week 0. The CDR3 region has the DNA TGTGCCAGCAGGGTCATGGGCACAGATACGCAGTATTTT. The encoded protein is CASRVMGTDTQYF.